The 32 T cell receptor beta chains given below trace back to one sample, sequenced in a study of blood T cell repertoires in COVID-19. Measured with immunoSEQ multiplex PCR; TCRdb has only the in-frame clones, and not every one. This sample has some 64,000 clones, with 78% found just once. The sequencing input was peripheral blood. These receptors were collected from a man in his sixties with COVID-19, enrolled during active disease.

V gene TRBV6-6 combines with J gene TRBJ1-5, with D maybe TRBD1 (6 bases). The CDR3 spans 15 residues. Germline CDR1 MNHNY, CDR2 SVGAGI (reference sequence). V lost 5 bases to trimming and J lost 5 bases, with 16 bases between them. The CDR3 loop reads CASSPGGGPYQPQHF. In DNA form, the CDR3 reads TGTGCCAGCAGTCCCGGGGGGGGCCCATATCAGCCCCAGCATTTT.

V and J are TRBV28 and TRBJ1-4; possibly TRBD1 for D (5 bases). Looked up from germline, CDR1 is MDHEN and CDR2 is SYDVKM. Trimming removed 1 base from V and 8 bases from J, with 8 bases in between. The CDR3 extends over 13 amino acids. The DNA for the CDR3 is TGTGCCAGCAGTTTATATTCAGGGGAAAAACTGTTTTTT. Translation: CASSLYSGEKLFF.

The V and J genes are TRBV2 and TRBJ2-3; 11 bases agree with TRBD2. Germline V gene lookup returns CDR1 SNHLY and CDR2 FYNNEI. CDR3 length: 15 amino acids. V shed 6 bases and J 3 bases; nucleotides not matched to a gene: 5. CDR3 sequence reads: CASSGLAGITDTQYF. In DNA form, the CDR3 reads TGTGCCAGCAGCGGACTAGCGGGTATAACAGATACGCAGTATTTT.

The J gene is TRBJ2-1, the V gene TRBV5-1; the D gene is possibly TRBD1 (6 bases). The V gene lost 2 bases and the J gene lost 5 bases, with 8 bases spanning the gap. This CDR3 has 13 residues. CDR1 is SGHRS, CDR2 YFSETQ, per germline. In nucleotides, the CDR3 is TGCGCCAGCAGCTTACAGGGAAACAATGAGCAGTTCTTC. It codes for CASSLQGNNEQFF. Variable domain in full (rest from reference TRBV5-1 and TRBJ2-1): KAGVTQTPRYLIKTRGQQVTLSCSPISGHRSVSWYQQTPGQGLQFLFEYFSETQRNKGNFPGRFSGRQFSNSRSEMNVSTLELGDSALYLCASSLQGNNEQFFGPGTRLTVL.

The chain links TRBV9 to TRBJ2-2; weak D call: TRBD1 (5 bases). The CDR3 is made up of 19 amino acids. Trimming took off 0 bases at V and 0 bases at J, with 18 bases between the two ends. Germline V CDR1 and CDR2: SGDLS, YYNGEE. CDR3 sequence (DNA): TGTGCCAGCAGCGTAGTTGGGGCAGGCGGTCAGGCGAACACCGGGGAGCTGTTTTTT. Residues: CASSVVGAGGQANTGELFF.

The chain combines TRBV24-1 with TRBJ2-5; 8 bases are a match to TRBD1. Germline V gene lookup returns CDR1 KGHDR and CDR2 SFDVKD. The ends lost 6 bases at V and 2 bases at J; junction bases unmatched: 4. The CDR3 sequence is 14 residues long. CDR3 sequence (DNA): TGTGCCACCAGTCGCGGACAGGGACAAGAGACCCAGTACTTC. Its translation is CATSRGQGQETQYF.

The rearrangement joins TRBV11-3 to TRBJ2-5; 12 bases align to TRBD2. CDR3 length: 17 amino acids. The ends lost 5 bases at V and 4 bases at J; junction bases unmatched: 11. Germline V gene lookup returns CDR1 SGHNT and CDR2 YENEEA. DNA of the CDR3: TGTGCCAGCAGCCCACATTCTAGCGGGGGGGCCGGAGAGACCCAGTACTTC. It translates to CASSPHSSGGAGETQYF.

This clone is termed medium-sized (0.01 to 0.1%). This chain uses TRBV9 with TRBJ1-1; 10 bases are a match to TRBD1. J lost 10 bases, V lost 3 bases, and 15 bases had no gene match. The CDR3 length is 16 residues. From germline, CDR1 is SGDLS and CDR2 YYNGEE. The CDR3 loop reads CASSGGDLGQGRLAFF. CDR3 DNA sequence: TGTGCCAGCAGCGGAGGGGATTTGGGACAGGGGCGACTAGCTTTCTTT.

This chain joins TRBV11-3 and TRBJ2-7, with D uncertain. The length of the CDR3 is 13 residues. CDR1 is SGHNT and CDR2 is YENEEA in the germline V gene. The germline V and J ends were trimmed by 5 bases and 6 bases, with 14 bases remaining between them. The CDR3 DNA sequence: TGTGCCAGCAGCGCCCAACCCCTCAGCGAGCAGTACTTC. It is translated as CASSAQPLSEQYF. Filled out from reference TRBV11-3 and TRBJ2-7, the complete variable domain reads EAGVVQSPRYKIIEKKQPVAFWCNPISGHNTLYWYLQNLGQGPELLIRYENEEAVDDSQLPKDRFSAERLKGVDSTLKIQPAELGDSAVYLCASSAQPLSEQYFGPGTRLTVT.

This clone has a handful of counts. The rearrangement uses TRBV2 and TRBJ1-4; D call uncertain. CDR1 and CDR2 (germline): SNHLY, FYNNEI. The CDR3 length is 14 residues. With 6 bases removed from V and 7 bases from J, the gap between germline ends came to 15 bases. CDR3 protein: CASSPQRQAEKLFF. For the CDR3, the DNA is TGTGCCAGCAGCCCCCAGCGGCAGGCTGAAAAACTGTTTTTT.

Relative to its sample, this clone is medium-sized (0.01 to 0.1%). The chain carries TRBV6-6 and TRBJ2-5; 9 positions match TRBD2. V shed 0 bases and J 4 bases; nucleotides not matched to a gene: 3. The CDR3 spans 15 residues. CDR1 is MNHNY and CDR2 is SVGAGI in the germline V gene (reference sequence). CDR3 protein: CASSYSGGRGETQYF. CDR3 nucleotides: TGTGCCAGCAGTTACTCGGGCGGGAGGGGAGAGACCCAGTACTTC.

The rearrangement links TRBV6-6 to TRBJ1-5, with D perhaps matching TRBD1 (5 bases). The CDR3 covers 13 residues. Trimming left V 11 bases short and J 2 bases short, with 13 bases between. CDR1 MNHNY and CDR2 SVGAGI come from the germline V gene (reference sequence). CDR3 coding DNA: TGTGCCGGGGCCAATAATGGCAATCAGCCCCAGCATTTT. It translates to CAGANNGNQPQHF.

This clone has more than one count but fewer than ten. V usage is TRBV5-1 and J usage is TRBJ2-2; maybe TRBD2 (5 bases). V shed 0 bases and J shed 5 bases, with 14 bases lying between them. CDR1 SGHRS and CDR2 YFSETQ come from the germline V gene. The CDR3 runs to 16 residues. The CDR3 region is CASSLALESGTGELFF. CDR3 nucleotides: TGCGCCAGCAGCTTGGCCTTGGAGTCGGGAACCGGGGAGCTGTTTTTT.

This sequence joins TRBV5-1 and TRBJ2-1, with D tentatively TRBD2 (6 bases). The CDR3 runs 15 residues. The germline gives CDR1 SGHRS, CDR2 YFSETQ. V dropped 4 bases and J dropped 8 bases, with 19 bases sitting between them. The CDR3 loop is CASSQAPGVTDEQFF. In nucleotides, the CDR3 is TGCGCCAGCAGCCAGGCCCCGGGAGTTACGGATGAGCAGTTCTTC.

The chain joins TRBV12-3 or TRBV12-4 to TRBJ2-7, with D perhaps TRBD1 (6 bases). V gave up 4 bases and J gave up 4 bases, with 8 bases separating them. CDR3 length: 12 amino acids. The DNA for the CDR3 is TGTGCCAGCAGTTCCACAGGGTACGAGCAGTACTTC. It codes for CASSSTGYEQYF.

This clone showed up just once. The V call is TRBV11-1, the J call TRBJ2-5, with D possibly matching TRBD1 (6 bases). The germline V gene has CDR1 SGHAT and CDR2 FQDESV (reference sequence). The CDR3 consists of 14 residues. The V end was cut by 5 bases, the J end by 0 bases, with 10 bases between. The CDR3 coding sequence is TGTGCCAGCAGCGAAGACAGGAACCAAGAGACCCAGTACTTC. Residues: CASSEDRNQETQYF.

This clone was counted a single time. The CDR3 nucleotides read TGTGCCAGCTCCCCCGTCGTCCTTCTGGGCTTACAAGAGACCCAGTACTTC. It translates to CASSPVVLLGLQETQYF. The chain has TRBV27 and TRBJ2-5; D remains ambiguous. This CDR3 has 17 residues. Germline CDR1 is MNHEY and CDR2 is SMNVEV (reference sequence). The ends were cut back, 8 bases at V and 2 bases at J, with 24 bases in the middle.

The table lists this clone with a few counts. The chain employs TRBV4-1 and TRBJ1-5, with 8 bases identical to TRBD1. The CDR3 extends over 17 amino acids. Germline assignment: CDR1 MGHRA and CDR2 YSYEKL. V was clipped by 4 bases and J by 1 base; unmatched bases: 9. CDR3 coding DNA: TGCGCCAGCAGCCGGGCAGGGGGCGGAATCAGCAATCAGCCCCAGCATTTT. This encodes CASSRAGGGISNQPQHF.

In this sample, this clone turned up a few times. V is TRBV9 and J is TRBJ2-3, with 7 bases aligning to TRBD2. The CDR3 length is 16 residues. The germline V gene encodes CDR1 SGDLS and CDR2 YYNGEE. Trimming removed 4 bases from V and 1 base from J; junction bases left unmatched: 9. The CDR3 DNA reads TGTGCCAGCAGCCACCCTCGGGCGGGGGGCACAGATACGCAGTATTTT. Translation gives CASSHPRAGGTDTQYF.

V and J are TRBV10-1 and TRBJ2-1, with TRBD2 identical over 14 bases. Germline CDR1 reads WNHNN; CDR2 reads SYGVQD (reference sequence). Losses at the gene ends were 7 bases for V and 9 bases for J; bases not matched to a gene: 11. The CDR3 contains 16 residues. CDR3 sequence reads: CASITAGLAGEGEQFF. The DNA of the CDR3 is TGCGCCAGCATTACTGCGGGACTAGCGGGAGAGGGTGAGCAGTTCTTC.

This chain joins TRBV30 and TRBJ2-7; maybe TRBD1 (5 bases). Germline V gives CDR1 GTSNPN, CDR2 SVGIG (reference sequence). The CDR3 loop spans 13 amino acids. V was cut by 1 base and J by 6 bases, with 13 bases left in between. In DNA, the CDR3 is TGTGCCTGGAGTGAAAACAGGATCGGCGAGCAGTACTTC. Protein: CAWSENRIGEQYF.

This clone was seen more than once but under ten times. CDR3 nucleotide sequence: TGCGCCAGCAGCCTGGCTCCTAGCGATGCCTACGAGCAGTACTTC. Translated: CASSLAPSDAYEQYF. V usage is TRBV5-1 and J usage is TRBJ2-7; possibly TRBD2 for D (6 bases). Per the germline V gene, CDR1 is SGHRS and CDR2 is YFSETQ. The CDR3 is 15 residues long. V lost 4 bases and J lost 2, with 16 bases in between.

The chain uses TRBV19 and TRBJ2-2; 9 nucleotides line up with TRBD2. The germline V gene encodes CDR1 LNHDA and CDR2 SQIVND (reference sequence). The CDR3 length is 15 residues. After removal of 5 bases from V and 4 bases from J, the junction contained 5 bases not matched to a gene. For the CDR3, the DNA is TGTGCCAGTAGTTTACTAGCGGGTAGCACCGGGGAGCTGTTTTTT. Encoded protein: CASSLLAGSTGELFF.

The chain couples TRBV28 to TRBJ1-2, with unresolved D. The CDR3 is 12 residues long. V lost 2 bases and J 4 bases, leaving 5 bases between the germline ends. Per germline, CDR1 MDHEN and CDR2 SYDVKM. CDR3 sequence reads: CASSLESYGYTF. In DNA, the CDR3 is TGTGCCAGCAGTTTAGAGAGCTATGGCTACACCTTC.

This clone was seen a single time. The V and J genes are TRBV11-2 and TRBJ2-3; the D is unclear. The CDR3 runs 15 residues. CDR1 and CDR2 from the germline V gene are SGHAT and FQNNGV. With 1 base removed from V and 3 bases from J, the gap between germline ends came to 11 bases. CDR3 loop: CASSLVPAATDTQYF. The CDR3 DNA follows: TGTGCCAGCAGCTTAGTTCCCGCGGCGACAGATACGCAGTATTTT.

This chain uses TRBV10-3 with TRBJ2-3; 8 nucleotides align to TRBD2. V gave up 8 bases and J gave up 14 bases; unmatched junction bases: 15. From germline, CDR1 is ENHRY and CDR2 SYGVKD. This CDR3 spans 13 amino acids. The DNA for the CDR3 is TGTGCCATCCAGCCCTTAACGGGAGGGCATCGGTATTTT. Its protein is CAIQPLTGGHRYF.

The chain employs TRBV6-4 and TRBJ1-5; 9 nucleotides line up with TRBD1. V gave up 9 bases and J gave up 6 bases; unmatched junction bases: 15. The germline gives CDR1 MRHNA, CDR2 SNTAGT. This CDR3 has 16 residues. Here the CDR3 reads CARSPPGTGNSQPQHF. DNA of the CDR3: TGTGCCAGATCCCCCCCCGGGACAGGGAATAGTCAGCCCCAGCATTTT.

This clone has a handful of counts. The V and J genes are TRBV7-2 and TRBJ2-2; perhaps TRBD1 as D (5 bases). The ends were cut back, 5 bases at V and 3 bases at J, with 7 bases in the middle. CDR3 length: 13 residues. CDR1 and CDR2 from the germline V gene are SGHTA and FQGNSA. CDR3 loop: CASSRTYTGELFF. The CDR3 DNA reads TGTGCCAGCAGCCGGACATACACCGGGGAGCTGTTTTTT. Based on the CDR3 plus reference TRBV7-2 and TRBJ2-2, the full variable domain is GAGVSQSPSNKVTEKGKDVELRCDPISGHTALYWYRQSLGQGLEFLIYFQGNSAPDKSGLPSDRFSAERTGGSVSTLTIQRTQQEDSAVYLCASSRTYTGELFFGEGSRLTVL.

The chain employs TRBV30 and TRBJ1-2; TRBD1 is a possible D gene (5 bases). Germline V gene data show CDR1 as GTSNPN and CDR2 as SVGIG (reference sequence). The CDR3 has 18 residues. The V end lost 0 bases, the J end lost 0 bases, and 20 bases lay between the germline ends. The CDR3 protein is CAWSVRVIPDTANYGYTF. In nucleotides, the CDR3 is TGTGCCTGGAGTGTAAGAGTAATCCCGGACACTGCTAACTATGGCTACACCTTC.

The chain is built from TRBV5-1 and TRBJ1-2; D unclear. Per the germline V gene, CDR1 is SGHRS and CDR2 is YFSETQ. Trimming removed 1 base at V and 3 bases at J, with 7 bases between. This CDR3 is 13 amino acids long. The CDR3 DNA sequence: TGCGCCAGCAGCTTGAACAGCTACTATGGCTACACCTTC. Translation: CASSLNSYYGYTF.

The rearrangement links TRBV3-1 (or the pseudogene TRBV3-2) to TRBJ1-2; D call uncertain. Trimming removed 4 bases at V and 6 bases at J, with 12 bases between. CDR1 is LGHDT and CDR2 is YNNKEL in the germline V gene (reference sequence). The CDR3 is 13 residues long. The CDR3 loop is CASSLGFGNGYTF. In nucleotides, the CDR3 is TGTGCCAGCAGCCTAGGGTTCGGGAATGGCTACACCTTC.

This chain links TRBV30 with TRBJ2-3, with 8 bases aligning to TRBD2. The ends lost 4 bases at V and 0 bases at J; junction bases unmatched: 6. Germline V gives CDR1 GTSNPN, CDR2 SVGIG (reference sequence). The CDR3 is 15 amino acids. This CDR3 reads CAWTSGLGSTDTQYF. The CDR3 coding sequence is TGTGCCTGGACCTCGGGACTAGGGAGCACAGATACGCAGTATTTT.